The source of this T cell receptor beta chain is a study of T cells after posttransplantation cyclophosphamide. Produced via immunoSEQ multiplex PCR; TCRdb's table is partial and in-frame only. The sample lists 35,000 to 45,000 clones; around 80% were seen once. Busulfan-fludarabine conditioning, marrow transplant, and cyclophosphamide on days +3 and +4 were administered. CDR1 is ENHRY, CDR2 SYGVKD, per germline. V lost 2 bases and J lost 2; bases outside the gene matches: 3. There are 17 residues in the CDR3. The input for sequencing was CD4+ T cells sorted from blood, taken approximately 1,900 days after a stem cell transplant with posttransplant cyclophosphamide. The chain has TRBV10-3 and TRBJ2-5; 15 bases map to TRBD2. The TCR sequence derives from a female patient aged 35 to 55 who received an allogeneic stem cell transplant from a related donor, was CMV-positive, and had no GVHD. Part of the T cell pool may stem from the graft donor. CDR3: CAISEGTSGGRQETQYF. The DNA for the CDR3 is TGTGCCATCAGTGAGGGGACTAGCGGGGGGAGACAAGAGACCCAGTACTTC.